Listed below are T cell receptor beta chains from one sample, sequenced in a study of PD-L1 blockade in urothelial cancer. The protocol was immunoSEQ multiplex PCR, while the TCRdb copy is restricted to in-frame clones and leaves out a portion. This table holds about 130,000 clones, 65% to 85% found once. The sample here was PBMCs, taken around atezolizumab (anti-PD-L1) treatment. The receptors stem from a man in his fifties with urothelial cancer. Both conserved end residues are part of each CDR3. The D gene is left open where the match is weak. Size is stated for part of the rows, as once, few or many counts, or as a class when the clone is expanded.

CDR3 protein: CASSQAGARVGAFF
CDR3 DNA: TGCGCCAGCAGCCAAGCAGGGGCGAGAGTCGGAGCTTTCTTT
clone size: .
D gene: .
V gene: TRBV4-1
J gene: TRBJ1-1

CDR3 protein: CASSPSGNSYNEQFF
CDR3 DNA: TGTGCCAGCAGCCCAAGCGGGAACTCCTACAATGAGCAGTTCTTC
clone size: .
D gene: TRBD2
V gene: TRBV9
J gene: TRBJ2-1

CDR3 protein: CAISRENSNQPQHF
CDR3 DNA: TGTGCCATCAGCCGGGAGAATAGCAATCAGCCCCAGCATTTT
clone size: .
D gene: .
V gene: TRBV10-3
J gene: TRBJ1-5

CDR3 protein: CASSYGLLNNEQFF
CDR3 DNA: TGTGCCAGCAGTTATGGACTGCTGAACAATGAGCAGTTCTTC
clone size: .
D gene: .
V gene: TRBV6-5
J gene: TRBJ2-1

CDR3 protein: CASSTPGGGGKLFF
CDR3 DNA: TGTGCCAGCAGTACCCCCGGTGGGGGGGGAAAACTGTTTTTT
clone size: .
D gene: .
V gene: TRBV28
J gene: TRBJ1-4

CDR3 protein: CASSPSEVANTEAFF
CDR3 DNA: TGTGCCAGCTCCCCCTCCGAGGTAGCGAACACTGAAGCTTTCTTT
clone size: .
D gene: .
V gene: TRBV18
J gene: TRBJ1-1

CDR3 protein: CAGRELNYGYTF
CDR3 DNA: TGTGCCGGCAGGGAGCTCAACTATGGCTACACCTTC
clone size: .
D gene: .
V gene: TRBV6-1
J gene: TRBJ1-2

CDR3 protein: CASSLDPLKQEQYF
CDR3 DNA: TGTGCCAGCAGCTTAGACCCCCTTAAACAGGAGCAGTACTTC
clone size: .
D gene: .
V gene: TRBV7-2
J gene: TRBJ2-7

CDR3 protein: CASSLRGGAYQETQYF
CDR3 DNA: TGTGCCAGCAGTTTACGCGGGGGCGCGTACCAAGAGACCCAGTACTTC
clone size: .
D gene: .
V gene: TRBV27
J gene: TRBJ2-5

CDR3 protein: CASSAGTGVYGYTF
CDR3 DNA: TGTGCCAGCAGCGCCGGGACAGGGGTCTATGGCTACACCTTC
clone size: .
D gene: TRBD1
V gene: TRBV13
J gene: TRBJ1-2

CDR3 protein: CASSEGRTGTEKETQYF
CDR3 DNA: TGTGCCAGCAGCGAGGGTCGGACCGGGACAGAAAAAGAGACCCAGTACTTC
clone size: .
D gene: TRBD1
V gene: TRBV7-9
J gene: TRBJ2-5

CDR3 protein: CASSQGTGQGYGYTF
CDR3 DNA: TGCGCCAGCAGCCAAGGAACCGGACAGGGCTATGGCTACACCTTC
clone size: .
D gene: TRBD1
V gene: TRBV4-1
J gene: TRBJ1-2

CDR3 protein: CASSVAFYEQFF
CDR3 DNA: TGTGCCAGCAGCGTAGCTTTCTATGAGCAGTTCTTC
clone size: .
D gene: .
V gene: TRBV9
J gene: TRBJ2-1

CDR3 protein: CASSAQGPVNTEAFF
CDR3 DNA: TGCGCCAGCAGCGCGCAGGGTCCTGTGAACACTGAAGCTTTCTTT
clone size: .
D gene: .
V gene: TRBV5-1
J gene: TRBJ1-1

CDR3 protein: CASRLSGRLYNEQFF
CDR3 DNA: TGTGCCAGCCGGCTTAGCGGGAGGCTTTACAATGAGCAGTTCTTC
clone size: .
D gene: TRBD2
V gene: TRBV28
J gene: TRBJ2-1

CDR3 protein: CASSTRRDTGELFF
CDR3 DNA: TGTGCCAGCAGCACCCGGAGGGACACCGGGGAGCTGTTTTTT
clone size: .
D gene: .
V gene: TRBV6-6
J gene: TRBJ2-2

CDR3 protein: CASSLGLAGGRGVPDTQYF
CDR3 DNA: TGTGCCAGCAGCTTAGGGTTAGCGGGAGGTCGGGGGGTTCCAGATACGCAGTATTTT
clone size: .
D gene: TRBD2
V gene: TRBV7-4
J gene: TRBJ2-3

CDR3 protein: CASTLDSNTEAFF
CDR3 DNA: TGTGCATCGACCCTAGACTCGAACACTGAAGCTTTCTTT
clone size: once
D gene: .
V gene: TRBV30
J gene: TRBJ1-1

CDR3 protein: CASSTRQTYEQYF
CDR3 DNA: TGTGCCAGCAGTACGCGACAAACCTACGAGCAGTACTTC
clone size: .
D gene: .
V gene: TRBV27
J gene: TRBJ2-7

CDR3 protein: CASSEEDTGTYEQYF
CDR3 DNA: TGCGCCAGCAGTGAGGAGGATACGGGTACCTACGAGCAGTACTTC
clone size: .
D gene: .
V gene: TRBV10-2
J gene: TRBJ2-7

CDR3 protein: CASSMGLARGETQYF
CDR3 DNA: TGTGCCAGTAGTATGGGACTAGCCCGCGGGGAGACCCAGTACTTC
clone size: .
D gene: TRBD2
V gene: TRBV19
J gene: TRBJ2-5

CDR3 protein: CASRTKYEQYF
CDR3 DNA: TGTGCCAGCCGGACTAAGTACGAGCAGTACTTC
clone size: once
D gene: .
V gene: TRBV2
J gene: TRBJ2-7